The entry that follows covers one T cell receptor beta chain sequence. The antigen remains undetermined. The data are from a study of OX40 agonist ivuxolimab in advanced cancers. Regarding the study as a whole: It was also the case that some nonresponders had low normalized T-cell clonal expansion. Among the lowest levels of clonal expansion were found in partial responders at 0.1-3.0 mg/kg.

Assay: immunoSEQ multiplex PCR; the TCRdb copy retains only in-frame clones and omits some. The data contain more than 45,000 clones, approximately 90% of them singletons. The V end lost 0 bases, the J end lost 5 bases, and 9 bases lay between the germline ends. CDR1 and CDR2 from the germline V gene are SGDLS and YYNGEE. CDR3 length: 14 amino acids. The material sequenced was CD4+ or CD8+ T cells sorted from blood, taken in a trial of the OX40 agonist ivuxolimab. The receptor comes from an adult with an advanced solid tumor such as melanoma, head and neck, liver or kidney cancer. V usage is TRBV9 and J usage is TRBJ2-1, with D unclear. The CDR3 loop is CASSVGSRDNEQFF. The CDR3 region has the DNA TGTGCCAGCAGCGTAGGCAGTAGGGACAATGAGCAGTTCTTC. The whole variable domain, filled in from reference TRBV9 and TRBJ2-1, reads DSGVTQTPKHLITATGQRVTLRCSPRSGDLSVYWYQQSLDQGLQFLIQYYNGEERAKGNILERFSAQQFPDLHSELNLSSLELGDSALYFCASSVGSRDNEQFFGPGTRLTVL.